These 26 T cell receptor beta chains share one sample of origin, sequenced in a study of shared clonotypes between healthy human individuals. Method: immunoSEQ multiplex PCR; TCRdb's copy keeps in-frame clones and lacks some. The data hold some 350,000 clones, with around 67% observed a single time. Sequenced material: memory CD4+ T cells sorted from blood. Subset reported: CD45RA-negative fraction. Source of these receptors: a man aged 25-45 years in good health.

The chain combines TRBV9 with TRBJ2-7; TRBD1 matches at 7 bases. V trimming: 2 bases; J trimming: 3 bases; junction bases outside the gene matches: 5. Germline V gives CDR1 SGDLS, CDR2 YYNGEE. The CDR3 totals 14 residues. CDR3: CASSVGTANYEQYF. CDR3 DNA: TGTGCCAGCAGCGTTGGGACAGCCAACTACGAGCAGTACTTC. Using reference TRBV9 and TRBJ2-7 for the parts outside the CDR3, the full variable domain is DSGVTQTPKHLITATGQRVTLRCSPRSGDLSVYWYQQSLDQGLQFLIQYYNGEERAKGNILERFSAQQFPDLHSELNLSSLELGDSALYFCASSVGTANYEQYFGPGTRLTVT.

The V gene is TRBV7-3, the J gene TRBJ2-2, with TRBD1 as a possible D gene (5 bases). V was cut by 1 base and J by 8 bases, with 11 bases left in between. This CDR3 has 14 residues. Germline V lookup: CDR1 SGHTA, CDR2 FQGTGA. This CDR3 reads CASSLSQGLGELFF. CDR3 DNA: TGTGCCAGCAGCTTAAGTCAGGGCCTGGGGGAGCTGTTTTTT.

The rearrangement uses TRBV4-2 and TRBJ2-5; D not resolved. CDR1 is LGHNA, CDR2 YNFKEQ, per germline. Trimming left V 1 base short and J 5 bases short, with 14 bases between. This CDR3 spans 15 amino acids. The CDR3 loop is CASSQVDAVGETQYF. CDR3 DNA: TGTGCCAGCAGCCAAGTCGATGCGGTTGGCGAGACCCAGTACTTC.

About this clone: The sample has other DNA sequences that encode this CDR3 too. The V and J genes are TRBV5-1 and TRBJ1-1, with D possibly matching TRBD1 (5 bases). CDR1 and CDR2 from the germline V gene are SGHRS and YFSETQ. The CDR3 runs 14 residues. Deletions cut 0 bases from V and 1 base from J, with 7 bases between. The CDR3 is CASSLVTANTEAFF. DNA for the CDR3: TGCGCCAGCAGCTTGGTGACAGCGAACACTGAAGCTTTCTTT.

There are a few counts of this clone. The genes are TRBV27 and TRBJ1-2; D possibly corresponds to TRBD1 (5 bases). The CDR3 runs to 13 residues. From germline, CDR1 is MNHEY and CDR2 SMNVEV (reference sequence). V shed 4 bases and J shed 1 base, with 7 bases lying between them. CDR3 DNA: TGTGCCAGCAGTTGGCAGGGTAACTATGGCTACACCTTC. The encoded protein is CASSWQGNYGYTF.

This clone was recorded once. The chain has TRBV10-2 and TRBJ2-1, with D maybe TRBD1 (6 bases). The V and J ends lost 3 bases and 2 bases respectively, with 14 bases between them. There are 16 residues in the CDR3. Germline loops: CDR1 WSHSY, CDR2 SAAADI. CDR3 nucleotide sequence: TGCGCCAGCAGTGATTTACAGGGTATAACCTACAATGAGCAGTTCTTC. This gives the protein CASSDLQGITYNEQFF.

The rearrangement joins TRBV15 to TRBJ2-5, with D possibly matching TRBD2 (5 bases). Trimming removed 0 bases from V and 2 bases from J, with 13 bases in between. CDR1 is LNHNV and CDR2 is YYDKDF in the germline V gene (reference sequence). The CDR3 loop spans 16 amino acids. The CDR3 here is CATSRDRGFGQETQYF. The DNA for the CDR3 is TGTGCCACCAGCAGAGATAGAGGGTTTGGGCAAGAGACCCAGTACTTC.

The chain links TRBV5-1 to TRBJ2-2; D remains ambiguous. Germline CDR1 is SGHRS and CDR2 is YFSETQ. V was cut by 4 bases and J by 6 bases, with 13 bases left in between. This CDR3 spans 14 amino acids. CDR3 coding DNA: TGCGCCAGCAGCCCATACGCCGGTCCCGGGGAGCTGTTTTTT. It is translated as CASSPYAGPGELFF.

This clone appeared a few times. The V and J genes are TRBV6-5 and TRBJ2-7, with TRBD1 as a possible D gene (5 bases). The CDR3 is 14 amino acids. V gave up 7 bases and J gave up 3 bases, with 16 bases separating them. In germline, CDR1 is MNHEY, CDR2 SVGAGI. CDR3: CASTKGIRGYEQYF. CDR3 bases: TGTGCCAGCACCAAGGGAATAAGGGGCTACGAGCAGTACTTC.

This clone was picked up many times. V and J are TRBV6-5 and TRBJ1-1, with 10 nucleotides matching TRBD1. Per germline, CDR1 MNHEY and CDR2 SVGAGI. The J segment lost 5 bases and the V segment lost 8 bases, leaving 11 bases of the junction unmatched. The CDR3 covers 15 residues. CDR3 sequence reads: CASGATGGYGTEAFF. The CDR3 DNA is TGTGCCAGCGGAGCGACAGGGGGCTATGGGACTGAAGCTTTCTTT.

The genes are TRBV5-1 and TRBJ2-7; tentatively, D is TRBD2 (5 bases). The germline CDR1 and CDR2 sequences are SGHRS and YFSETQ. The V end was cut by 1 base, the J end by 5 bases, with 13 bases between. CDR3 size: 14 residues. The CDR3 here is CASSLSLEGHEQYF. CDR3 sequence (DNA): TGCGCCAGCAGCTTGAGTCTCGAGGGCCACGAGCAGTACTTC. The whole variable domain, filled in from reference TRBV5-1 and TRBJ2-7, reads KAGVTQTPRYLIKTRGQQVTLSCSPISGHRSVSWYQQTPGQGLQFLFEYFSETQRNKGNFPGRFSGRQFSNSRSEMNVSTLELGDSALYLCASSLSLEGHEQYFGPGTRLTVT.

This clone was seen a few times. The gene calls are TRBV18 and TRBJ2-1, with 9 bases identical to TRBD2. Germline assignment: CDR1 KGHSH and CDR2 LQKENI. The CDR3 consists of 15 residues. Unmatched junction bases numbered 1, after V lost 4 bases and J lost 0 bases. The DNA for the CDR3 is TGTGCCAGCTCACTTAGCGGGAGCTCCTACAATGAGCAGTTCTTC. Encoded protein: CASSLSGSSYNEQFF.

V is TRBV28 and J is TRBJ2-3; no clear D. CDR3 length: 15 amino acids. Deletions cut 5 bases from V and 3 bases from J, with 15 bases between. Germline V gene sequence: CDR1 MDHEN, CDR2 SYDVKM. This CDR3 is CASSGNTWVTDTQYF. For the CDR3, the DNA is TGTGCCAGCAGTGGGAATACCTGGGTTACAGATACGCAGTATTTT.

The chain combines TRBV5-6 with TRBJ1-5; weak D call: TRBD1 (5 bases). Looked up from germline, CDR1 is SGHDT and CDR2 is YYEEEE. Between the trimmed V and J ends, which lost 1 base and 9 bases, there was a span of 20 bases. CDR3 length equals 16 residues. This CDR3 reads CASSLWGREVFRPQHF. CDR3 DNA sequence: TGTGCCAGCAGCTTGTGGGGCAGGGAGGTTTTCAGGCCCCAGCATTTT.

This sequence joins TRBV6-1 and TRBJ2-3; D remains ambiguous. Trimming took off 7 bases at V and 3 bases at J, with 11 bases between the two ends. Per germline, CDR1 MNHNS and CDR2 SASEGT. This CDR3 comprises 13 residues. The CDR3 DNA follows: TGTGCCAGCATTGGTGTTAGAACAGATACGCAGTATTTT. This sequence encodes CASIGVRTDTQYF.

The chain is built from TRBV5-1 and TRBJ1-1, with TRBD1 as a possible D gene (5 bases). Germline CDR1 SGHRS, CDR2 YFSETQ. CDR3 size: 13 residues. V was shortened by 3 bases and J by 3 bases, with 9 bases between the two germline ends. The CDR3 DNA follows: TGCGCCAGCAGCTCCCGGGACGACACTGAAGCTTTCTTT. Amino acid sequence: CASSSRDDTEAFF.

A few counts support this clone. The V gene is TRBV6-6, the J gene TRBJ2-5, with D hard to call. The CDR3 has 14 residues. The ends were cut back, 6 bases at V and 0 bases at J, with 11 bases in the middle. CDR1 and CDR2 from the germline V gene are MNHNY and SVGAGI (reference sequence). This CDR3 reads CASSLINYQETQYF. CDR3 DNA sequence: TGTGCCAGCAGCCTAATAAATTACCAAGAGACCCAGTACTTC.

This clone has a count of ten or more. For the CDR3, the DNA is TGTGCCAGCAGCGTAGAGAGGACTGGAAACACCATATATTTT. Translating gives CASSVERTGNTIYF. This chain connects TRBV9 to TRBJ1-3; D ambiguous. The germline V and J ends were trimmed by 0 bases and 2 bases, with 6 bases remaining between them. CDR3 size: 14 residues. Germline CDR1 is SGDLS and CDR2 is YYNGEE.

The gene calls are TRBV2 and TRBJ2-1, with D possibly TRBD2 on 6 matching bases. This CDR3 region has 15 residues. V was trimmed by 7 bases and J by 7 bases, leaving 20 bases between them. Germline V gives CDR1 SNHLY, CDR2 FYNNEI. The CDR3 DNA sequence: TGTGCCAGCAACGGGGGACGTCGGAACGGGAATGAGCAGTTCTTC. It codes for CASNGGRRNGNEQFF.

V is TRBV2 and J is TRBJ2-7; TRBD1 aligns across 8 bases. The germline gives CDR1 SNHLY, CDR2 FYNNEI. This CDR3 comprises 16 residues. The V gene end was trimmed by 6 bases and the J gene end by 6 bases; junction bases not matched to a gene: 16. The CDR3 nucleotides are TGTGCCAGCAGGAAAGCCCTGGACAGGGTTTACCTCGAGCAGTACTTC. It specifies CASRKALDRVYLEQYF.

V gene TRBV5-1 combines with J gene TRBJ2-3, with D uncertain. Germline V lookup: CDR1 SGHRS, CDR2 YFSETQ. The CDR3 is 15 residues long. V lost 0 bases to trimming and J lost 0 bases, with 8 bases between them. The CDR3: CASSLALGSTDTQYF. For the CDR3, the DNA is TGCGCCAGCAGCTTGGCCTTGGGTAGCACAGATACGCAGTATTTT.

The chain employs TRBV6-5 and TRBJ2-5, with a tentative D call TRBD1 (6 bases). V was pared by 0 bases and J by 5 bases, with 16 bases between. The CDR3 totals 16 residues. Germline V gene sequence: CDR1 MNHEY, CDR2 SVGAGI. The CDR3 here is CASSYSGTSQPETQYF. The DNA for the CDR3 is TGTGCCAGCAGTTACTCCGGGACATCTCAGCCGGAGACCCAGTACTTC.

This clone has only a few counts. The chain links TRBV19 to TRBJ1-1, with D unclear. Germline values: CDR1 LNHDA, CDR2 SQIVND (reference sequence). CDR3 size: 14 residues. Between the trimmed V and J ends, which lost 1 base and 6 bases, there was a span of 12 bases. The DNA of the CDR3 is TGTGCCAGTAGTATAGGCGGCAGAAGGCCTGAAGCTTTCTTT. Residues: CASSIGGRRPEAFF.

The chain combines TRBV6-6 with TRBJ1-6, with D possibly TRBD1 on 5 matching bases. The CDR3 length is 14 residues. V lost 2 bases and J lost 5, with 7 bases in between. The germline V gene has CDR1 MNHNY and CDR2 SVGAGI (reference sequence). The CDR3 is CASSYGTDNSPLHF. The CDR3 DNA reads as TGTGCCAGCAGTTACGGGACCGATAATTCACCCCTCCACTTT.

This clone was detected only once. This chain links TRBV7-9 with TRBJ1-2, with 7 positions matching TRBD1. The CDR3 runs to 13 residues. The germline V gene has CDR1 SEHNR and CDR2 FQNEAQ (reference sequence). The V gene end was trimmed by 2 bases and the J gene end by 8 bases; junction bases not matched to a gene: 5. In nucleotides, the CDR3 is TGTGCCAGCAGCTTAAGACAGGGTGGCGGCTACACCTTC. Its translation is CASSLRQGGGYTF.

Details on this clone: The junction does not match germline at one end; this may be a read error. V usage is TRBV7-7 and J usage is TRBJ2-3, with 12 bases aligning to TRBD2. Germline-derived CDR1 and CDR2 are SSHAT and FNYEAQ (reference sequence). This CDR3 is built from 15 residues. The CDR3 region has the DNA TGTGCTAGCAGCCGGACTAGCGGGAACACAGATACGCAGTATTTT. Its protein product is CASSRTSGNTDTQYF.